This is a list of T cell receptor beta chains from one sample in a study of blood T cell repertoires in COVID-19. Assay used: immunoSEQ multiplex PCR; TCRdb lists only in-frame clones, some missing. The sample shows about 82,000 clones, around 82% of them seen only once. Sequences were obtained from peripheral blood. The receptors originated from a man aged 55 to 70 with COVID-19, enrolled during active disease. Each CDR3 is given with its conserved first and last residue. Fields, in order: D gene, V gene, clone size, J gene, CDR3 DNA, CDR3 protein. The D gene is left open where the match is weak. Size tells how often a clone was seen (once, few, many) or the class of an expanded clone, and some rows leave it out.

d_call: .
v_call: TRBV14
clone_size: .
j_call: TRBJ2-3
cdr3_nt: TGTGCCAGCAGCCAGGGCGACACAGATACGCAGTATTTT
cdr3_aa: CASSQGDTDTQYF

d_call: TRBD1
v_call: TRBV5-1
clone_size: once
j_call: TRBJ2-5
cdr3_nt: TGCGCCAGCAGCCCCCCGGGACAGCAAGAGACCCAGTACTTC
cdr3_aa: CASSPPGQQETQYF

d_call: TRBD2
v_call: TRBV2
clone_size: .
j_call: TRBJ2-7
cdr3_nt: TGTGCCAGCAGTGACCCTAGCGGGAATGTTTACGAGCAGTACTTC
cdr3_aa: CASSDPSGNVYEQYF

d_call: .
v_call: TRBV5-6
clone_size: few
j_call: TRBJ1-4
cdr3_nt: TGTGCCAGCAGCTTGGTGCCGGGGGGGAAACTGTTTTTT
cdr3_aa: CASSLVPGGKLFF

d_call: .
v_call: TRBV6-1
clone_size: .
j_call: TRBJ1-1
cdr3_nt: TGTGCCAGCAGTGATATTTACGGGGGGCGGACTGAAGCTTTCTTT
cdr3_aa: CASSDIYGGRTEAFF

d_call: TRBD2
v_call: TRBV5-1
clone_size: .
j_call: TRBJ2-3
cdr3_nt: TGCGCCAGCAGCATGACTAGCGGGGGAGATACGCAGTATTTT
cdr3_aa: CASSMTSGGDTQYF

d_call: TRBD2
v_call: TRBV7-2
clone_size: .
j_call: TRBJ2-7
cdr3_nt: TGTGCCAGCAGCTTAGAAGCACTAGCGGCCTTGGTCTACGAGCAGTACTTC
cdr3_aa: CASSLEALAALVYEQYF

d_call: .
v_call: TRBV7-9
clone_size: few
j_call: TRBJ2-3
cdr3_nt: TGTGCCAGCAGATATCCCTGGGGGGTGAGGAGCACAGATACGCAGTATTTT
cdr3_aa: CASRYPWGVRSTDTQYF

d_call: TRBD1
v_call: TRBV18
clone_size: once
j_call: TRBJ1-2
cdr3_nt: TGTGCCAGCTCACCAGGGACAGGGAGTGGCTACACCTTC
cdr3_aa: CASSPGTGSGYTF

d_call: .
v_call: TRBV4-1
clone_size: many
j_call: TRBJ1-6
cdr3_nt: TGCGCCAGCAGCCAAGAGGTTCCGAGACAAAGAAATTCACCCCTCCACTTT
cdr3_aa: CASSQEVPRQRNSPLHF

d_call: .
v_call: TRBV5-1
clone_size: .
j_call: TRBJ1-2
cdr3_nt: TGCGCCAGCAGCAACACAGGGATGAACGGCTACACCTTC
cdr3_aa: CASSNTGMNGYTF

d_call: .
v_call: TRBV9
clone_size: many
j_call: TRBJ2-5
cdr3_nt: TGTGCCAGCAGCGAGCTACCGTCGGAGACCCAGTACTTC
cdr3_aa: CASSELPSETQYF

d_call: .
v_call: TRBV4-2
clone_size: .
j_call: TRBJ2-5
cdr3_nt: TGTGCCAGCAGCCCTAGACTGGAGGAGACCCAGTACTTC
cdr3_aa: CASSPRLEETQYF

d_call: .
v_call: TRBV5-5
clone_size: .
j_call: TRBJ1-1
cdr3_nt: TGTGCCAGCGCTAAGCCAAGCAACACTGAAGCTTTCTTT
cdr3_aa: CASAKPSNTEAFF

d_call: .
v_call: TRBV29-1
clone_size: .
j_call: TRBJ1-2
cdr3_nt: TGCAGCGTTCGTATGACAGACCTCTATGGCTACACCTTC
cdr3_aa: CSVRMTDLYGYTF

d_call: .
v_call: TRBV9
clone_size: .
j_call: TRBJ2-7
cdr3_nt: TGTGCCAGCAGCGCACTTGGGGCCTCCTACGAGCAGTACTTC
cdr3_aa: CASSALGASYEQYF

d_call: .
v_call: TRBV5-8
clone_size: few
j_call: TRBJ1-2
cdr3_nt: TGTGCCAGCAGCTTCCAGGAGGGGACGGCAAACTATGGCTACACCTTC
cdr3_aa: CASSFQEGTANYGYTF

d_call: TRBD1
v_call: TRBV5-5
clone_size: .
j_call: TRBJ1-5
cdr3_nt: TGTGCCAGCAGTACATCCGGGACAGGGTTATGGAATCAGCCCCAGCATTTT
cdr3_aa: CASSTSGTGLWNQPQHF

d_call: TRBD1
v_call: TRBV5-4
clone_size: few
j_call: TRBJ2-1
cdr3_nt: TGTGCCAGCAGCCGGACAGGGGTCGATGAGCAGTTCTTC
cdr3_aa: CASSRTGVDEQFF

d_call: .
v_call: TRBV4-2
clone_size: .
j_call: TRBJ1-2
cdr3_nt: TGTGCCAGCAGCCAAGAGTTCGAGGTGCTCTATGGCTACACCTTC
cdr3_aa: CASSQEFEVLYGYTF

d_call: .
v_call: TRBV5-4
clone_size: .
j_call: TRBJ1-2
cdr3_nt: TGTGCCAGCAGGCTCACCGGGGGCTATGGCTACACCTTC
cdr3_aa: CASRLTGGYGYTF

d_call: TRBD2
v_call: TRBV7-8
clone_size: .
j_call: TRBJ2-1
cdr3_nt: TGTGCCAGCAGCGTGTGGCGGGGGAGCTCCTACAATGAGCAGTTCTTC
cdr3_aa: CASSVWRGSSYNEQFF

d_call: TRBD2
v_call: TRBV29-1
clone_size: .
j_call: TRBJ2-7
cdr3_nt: TGCAGCGTTGAAGCCCTGGGGAGGACTAGCGCATCCTACGAGCAGTACTTC
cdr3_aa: CSVEALGRTSASYEQYF

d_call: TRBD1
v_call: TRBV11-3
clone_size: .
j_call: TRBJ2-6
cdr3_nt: TGTGCCAGCAGCCCCTCCGACAGGGTCTCTGGGGCCAACGTCCTGACTTTC
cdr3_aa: CASSPSDRVSGANVLTF

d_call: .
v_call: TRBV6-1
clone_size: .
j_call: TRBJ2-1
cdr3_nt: TGTGCCAGCAGTAGCCTGAGCTCCTACAATGAGCAGTTCTTC
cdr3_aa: CASSSLSSYNEQFF

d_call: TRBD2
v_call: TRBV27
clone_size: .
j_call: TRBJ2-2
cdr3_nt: TGTGCCAGCAGTTTCCCCACTAGCGGCACCGGGGAGCTGTTTTTT
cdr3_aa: CASSFPTSGTGELFF

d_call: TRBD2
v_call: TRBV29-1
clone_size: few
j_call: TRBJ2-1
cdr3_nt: TGCAGCGTCCCGGGGGGGAAGGGGTACAATGAGCAGTTCTTC
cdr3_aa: CSVPGGKGYNEQFF

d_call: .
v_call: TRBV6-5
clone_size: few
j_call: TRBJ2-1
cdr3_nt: TGTGCCAGCAGAACCTTAGTCAATGAGCAGTTCTTC
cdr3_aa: CASRTLVNEQFF

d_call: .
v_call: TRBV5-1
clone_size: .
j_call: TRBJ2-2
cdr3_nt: TGCGCCAGCAGCTTCGGGGGTATCGGGGAGCTGTTTTTT
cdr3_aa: CASSFGGIGELFF

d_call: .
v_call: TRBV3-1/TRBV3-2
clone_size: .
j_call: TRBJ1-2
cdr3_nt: TGTGCCAGCAGCCAAGGTAGACATCCCTATGGCTACACCTTC
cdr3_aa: CASSQGRHPYGYTF

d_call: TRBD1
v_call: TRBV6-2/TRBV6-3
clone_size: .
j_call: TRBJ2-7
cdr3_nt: TGTGCCAGCAGTTACGGGGGACAGCACTCCTACGAGCAGTACTTC
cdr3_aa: CASSYGGQHSYEQYF

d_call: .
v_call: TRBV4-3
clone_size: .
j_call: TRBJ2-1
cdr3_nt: TGCGCCAGCAGCCTCGCGAGGACAACCCTTGGGAATGAGCAGTTCTTC
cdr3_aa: CASSLARTTLGNEQFF

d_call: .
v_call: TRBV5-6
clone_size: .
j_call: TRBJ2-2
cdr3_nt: TGTGCCAGCAGACCCAGGGGTTTGAACACCGGGGAGCTGTTTTTT
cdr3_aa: CASRPRGLNTGELFF

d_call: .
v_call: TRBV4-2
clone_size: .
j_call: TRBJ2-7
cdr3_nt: TGTGCCAGCAGCCAAGACAACTACGAGCAGTACTTC
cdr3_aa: CASSQDNYEQYF

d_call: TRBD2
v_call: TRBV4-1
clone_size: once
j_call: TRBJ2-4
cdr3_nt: TGCGCCAGCAGCCAAGTTTCCACTAGCGGGGGCCGAGTAGCCAAAAACATTCAGTACTTC
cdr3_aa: CASSQVSTSGGRVAKNIQYF

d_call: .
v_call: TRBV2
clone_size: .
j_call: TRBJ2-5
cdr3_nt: TGTGCCAGCAGAGGCGGGCTACAAGAGACCCAGTACTTC
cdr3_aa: CASRGGLQETQYF

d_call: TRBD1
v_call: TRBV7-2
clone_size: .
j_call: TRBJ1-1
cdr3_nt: TGTGCCAGCAGCTTAGGACATAAAAGACAGGGGACCCATGAAGCTTTCTTT
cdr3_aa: CASSLGHKRQGTHEAFF

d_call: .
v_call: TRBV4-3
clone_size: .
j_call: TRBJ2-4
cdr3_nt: TGCGCCAGCAGCCAGATGGTTACATCTCCCAAAAACATTCAGTACTTC
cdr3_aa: CASSQMVTSPKNIQYF

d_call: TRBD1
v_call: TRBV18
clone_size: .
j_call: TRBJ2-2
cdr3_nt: TGTGCCAGCTCACACCGGGACAGGGTTGGCACCGGGGAGCTGTTTTTT
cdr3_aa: CASSHRDRVGTGELFF

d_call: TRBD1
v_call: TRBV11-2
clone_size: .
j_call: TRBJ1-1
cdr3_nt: TGTGCCAGCAGCTCACTCGACAGGGGCGAAGGGATGAACACTGAAGCTTTCTTT
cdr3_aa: CASSSLDRGEGMNTEAFF

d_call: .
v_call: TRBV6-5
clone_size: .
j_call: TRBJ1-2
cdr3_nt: TGTGCCAGCACCCCCCGGGGGGTGGCCATTTATGGCTACACCTTC
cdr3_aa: CASTPRGVAIYGYTF

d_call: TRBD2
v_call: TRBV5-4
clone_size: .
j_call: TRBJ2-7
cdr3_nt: TGTGCCAGCAGCTTGCTGACAGGGGTGACTAGCGGGTCGTACGAGCAGTACTTC
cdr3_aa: CASSLLTGVTSGSYEQYF

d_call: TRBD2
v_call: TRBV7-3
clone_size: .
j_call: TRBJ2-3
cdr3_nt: TGTGCCAGCAGCTTAGGCGGGAGGGCCCCAGATACGCAGTATTTT
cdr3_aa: CASSLGGRAPDTQYF

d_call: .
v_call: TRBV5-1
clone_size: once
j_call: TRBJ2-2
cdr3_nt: TGCGCCAGCAGCTCTCAAGGTGGGGGACACGAAAACACCGGGGAGCTGTTTTTT
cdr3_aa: CASSSQGGGHENTGELFF

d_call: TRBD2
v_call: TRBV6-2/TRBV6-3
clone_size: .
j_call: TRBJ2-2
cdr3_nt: TGTGCCAGCAGTTCCCCCCGATTAGCGGGAGTTGCCGGGGAGCTGTTTTTT
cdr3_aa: CASSSPRLAGVAGELFF

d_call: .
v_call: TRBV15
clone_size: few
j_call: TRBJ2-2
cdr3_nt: TGTGCCACCAGCAGAGATATTTCCGGGGAGCTGTTTTTT
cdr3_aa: CATSRDISGELFF

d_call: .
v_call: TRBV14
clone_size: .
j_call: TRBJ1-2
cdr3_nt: TGTGCCAGCAGCCAAGACAGGCCGTATGGCTACACCTTC
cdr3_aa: CASSQDRPYGYTF

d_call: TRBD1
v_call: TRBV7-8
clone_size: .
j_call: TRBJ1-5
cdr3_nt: TGTGCCAGCAGCCTAACAGGGGATCAGCCCCAGCATTTT
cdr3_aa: CASSLTGDQPQHF